These 25 T cell receptor beta chains came from one sample sequenced in a study of CD8+CD57+ T cells in acquired aplastic anemia (dated 2018 in TCRdb). Expansion of CD8+CD57+ cells had been shown by flow cytometry in the patients chosen for sequencing. The sequencer was an Illumina HiSeq 2000. Genomic DNA was used as template for profiling of TCR beta VDJ combinations and CDR3 sequences. The public reads were reanalyzed by TCRdb: fastp trimming at Q25, MiXCR alignment, in-frame beta chains only. Each record represents a unique CDR3 protein, reported with the most common genes and DNA among its rows. The sample table records approximately 220,000 distinct CDR3 sequences; more than 45% of these occur just once. The ten largest clones capture about 8.3% of the sample. Sequences were obtained from sorted CD4+, CD8+, or CD8+CD57+ T cells (not recorded which) from PBMCs. These receptor sequences come from a human donor with aplastic anemia.

CDR3 amino acids: CASSSSGQGFTEAFF. CDR3 coding DNA: TGTGCCAGCAGCTCCTCGGGACAGGGGTTCACTGAAGCTTTCTTT. The chain couples TRBV7-2 to TRBJ1-1, with 10 bases fitting TRBD1. This CDR3 spans 15 amino acids. Germline loops: CDR1 SGHTA, CDR2 FQGNSA. Germline trimming cut 4 bases from V and 4 bases from J; bases unmatched to any gene: 6.

This clonotype was seen many times. The chain employs TRBV6-5 and TRBJ1-2; weak D call: TRBD1 (5 bases). CDR1 is MNHEY, CDR2 SVGAGI, per germline. Deletions cut 0 bases from V and 8 bases from J, with 13 bases between. The length of the CDR3 is 14 residues. Here the CDR3 reads CASSYSTAGQGYTF. CDR3 DNA sequence: TGTGCCAGCAGTTACTCGACGGCAGGGCAGGGCTACACCTTC.

In DNA form, the CDR3 reads TGTGCCAGCAGTCAATCAACAGGGCATAATGAGCAGTTCTTC. It translates to CASSQSTGHNEQFF. The gene calls are TRBV2 and TRBJ2-1; the D gene is possibly TRBD1 (6 bases). There are 14 residues in the CDR3. CDR1 is SNHLY and CDR2 is FYNNEI in the germline V gene. The V end lost 5 bases, the J end lost 7 bases, and 15 bases lay between the germline ends.

The rearrangement links TRBV28 to TRBJ1-2; a possible D gene is TRBD1 (5 bases). V was clipped by 5 bases and J by 4 bases, with 14 bases between them. The CDR3 covers 14 residues. CDR1 and CDR2 (germline): MDHEN, SYDVKM. CDR3 bases: TGTGCCAGCAGTAGCGGGGCGCTTGGCTATGGCTACACCTTC. Amino acids: CASSSGALGYGYTF.

Note on this clonotype: A much larger clone lies one base from this, so it may be a read error. The conserved closing phenylalanine or tryptophan is absent in this CDR3, likely reflecting a read error. The genes are TRBV5-1 and TRBJ1-3; 10 bases line up with TRBD1. The CDR3 is 16 amino acids. V was clipped by 3 bases and J by 3 bases; unmatched bases: 6. From germline, CDR1 is SGHRS and CDR2 YFSETQ. CDR3 amino acids: CASSSETGGFGNTIYL. The CDR3 DNA reads TGCGCCAGCAGCTCCGAGACAGGGGGCTTTGGAAACACCATATATCTT.

Notes on this clonotype: This may stem from a read error, because a much larger clone lies one nucleotide away. V is TRBV10-1 and J is TRBJ2-7, with a weak D call TRBD2 (5 bases). Trimming pared 3 bases from V and 3 bases from J, leaving 12 bases between. This CDR3 has 14 amino acids. CDR1 WNHNN and CDR2 SYGVQD come from the germline V gene (reference sequence). The CDR3, as DNA: TGCGCCAGCAGTGATAGGACTGGCGGCTACGAGCAGTACTTC. This gives the protein CASSDRTGGYEQYF.

The rearrangement links TRBV10-2 to TRBJ1-2; D uncertain. Germline CDR1 WSHSY, CDR2 SAAADI. Deletions cut 1 base from V and 6 bases from J, with 9 bases between. The CDR3 totals 13 residues. Here the CDR3 reads CASSEFSGDGYTF. In DNA, the CDR3 is TGCGCCAGCAGTGAGTTTTCTGGGGATGGCTACACCTTC.

V gene TRBV9 combines with J gene TRBJ1-3; D is unresolved. CDR1 is SGDLS, CDR2 YYNGEE, per germline. The length of the CDR3 is 15 residues. V gave up 0 bases and J gave up 0 bases, with 7 bases separating them. CDR3 nucleotide sequence: TGTGCCAGCAGCGTAGCCGCTAGCTCTGGAAACACCATATATTTT. Encoded protein: CASSVAASSGNTIYF.

This clonotype was seen repeatedly, ten times or more. The rearrangement links TRBV7-9 to TRBJ2-7; D may be TRBD2 (5 bases). CDR1 and CDR2 from the germline V gene are SEHNR and FQNEAQ (reference sequence). V was trimmed by 10 bases and J by 2 bases, leaving 12 bases between them. The CDR3 totals 12 residues. The CDR3 is CATGLSTYEQYF. The CDR3 nucleotides read TGTGCCACCGGACTCAGCACCTACGAGCAGTACTTC.

Details on this clonotype: A much larger clone lies one base from this, so it may be a read error. This chain connects TRBV7-9 to TRBJ2-7; no firm D call. V lost 1 base to trimming and J lost 1 base, with 20 bases between them. The CDR3 runs to 18 residues. CDR1 is SEHNR, CDR2 FQNEAQ, per germline (reference sequence). CDR3 nucleotide sequence: TGTGCCAGCAGCTTAGGCCCAACTACTCTGATTGGGTCCTACGAGCAGTACTTC. It encodes CASSLGPTTLIGSYEQYF. Complete variable domain (other parts from reference TRBV7-9 and TRBJ2-7): DTGVSQNPRHKITKRGQNVTFRCDPISEHNRLYWYRQTLGQGPEFLTYFQNEAQLEKSRLLSDRFSAERPKGSFSTLEIQRTEQGDSAMYLCASSLGPTTLIGSYEQYFGPGTRLTVT.

The rearrangement joins TRBV7-2 to TRBJ2-3; TRBD2 agrees at 11 bases. The CDR3 loop spans 17 amino acids. Germline V gene data show CDR1 as SGHTA and CDR2 as FQGNSA. The V and J ends lost 9 bases and 0 bases, in that order; junction bases with no gene match: 11. The CDR3: CASSIVGLAESTDTQYF. The DNA of the CDR3 is TGTGCCAGTAGTATAGTGGGACTAGCGGAGAGCACAGATACGCAGTATTTT.

This clonotype was seen at least ten times. The chain joins TRBV7-9 to TRBJ2-7, with D perhaps given as TRBD1 or TRBD2 (5 bases each). The ends were cut back, 4 bases at V and 0 bases at J, with 13 bases in the middle. The CDR3 loop spans 15 amino acids. In germline, CDR1 is SEHNR, CDR2 FQNEAQ (reference sequence). CDR3 region: CASSSAGTTSYEQYF. The CDR3 bases are TGTGCCAGCAGCTCCGCCGGGACGACCTCCTACGAGCAGTACTTC.

The chain uses TRBV19 and TRBJ2-7; D possibly corresponds to TRBD1 (6 bases). The CDR3 is 14 amino acids. Germline CDR1 and CDR2: LNHDA and SQIVND (reference sequence). V dropped 3 bases and J dropped 3 bases, with 12 bases sitting between them. CDR3 in DNA: TGTGCCAGTAGTATCTCGCAGGGGAGCTACGAGCAGTACTTC. It encodes CASSISQGSYEQYF.

This clonotype has ten or more counts. This sequence joins TRBV19 and TRBJ1-1, with unresolved D. V was cut by 3 bases and J by 3 bases, with 17 bases left in between. The germline V gene encodes CDR1 LNHDA and CDR2 SQIVND (reference sequence). This CDR3 contains 16 residues. The CDR3 sequence is CASSIYPEWVDTEAFF. CDR3 sequence (DNA): TGTGCCAGTAGTATTTATCCAGAGTGGGTTGACACTGAAGCTTTCTTT.

This clonotype has a count of ten or more. V usage is TRBV12-3 or TRBV12-4 and J usage is TRBJ1-2; D is uncertain. V was pared by 5 bases and J by 3 bases, with 28 bases between. The CDR3 is 19 residues long. CDR3 sequence: CASSDYSLPGAPSHYGYTF. DNA for the CDR3: TGTGCCAGCAGTGACTACTCCCTACCGGGAGCCCCTTCCCACTATGGCTACACCTTC.

This clonotype was recorded at least ten times. V gene TRBV25-1 combines with J gene TRBJ1-1; D remains unclear. From germline, CDR1 is MGHDK and CDR2 SYGVNS. V was trimmed by 3 bases and J by 8 bases, leaving 4 bases between them. There are 10 residues in the CDR3. CDR3 sequence (DNA): TGTGCCAGCAGTGACAAGGAAGCTTTCTTT. It yields the protein CASSDKEAFF.

This clonotype was recorded many times. The J gene is TRBJ1-5, the V gene TRBV4-1; D is unresolved. The CDR3 is 14 residues long. The V gene lost 0 bases and the J gene lost 1 base, with 4 bases spanning the gap. CDR1 is MGHRA, CDR2 YSYEKL, per germline. The CDR3 DNA reads as TGCGCCAGCAGCCAAGACCCGAGCAATCAGCCCCAGCATTTT. Amino acid sequence: CASSQDPSNQPQHF.

This clonotype has only a few counts. The V and J genes are TRBV27 and TRBJ1-2; TRBD1 matches 10 bases. V lost 4 bases and J lost 4; bases outside the gene matches: 12. This CDR3 region has 17 residues. CDR1 and CDR2 from the germline V gene are MNHEY and SMNVEV (reference sequence). This CDR3 is CASSSGTGEGVTYGYTF. In DNA, the CDR3 is TGTGCCAGCAGTTCGGGGACAGGGGAGGGGGTTACCTATGGCTACACCTTC.

DNA of the CDR3: TGCAGTGCTAAGGGTGTCGGGGGACTGCGGAATCAGCCCCAGCATTTT. Its protein is CSAKGVGGLRNQPQHF. The chain carries TRBV20-1 and TRBJ1-5, with D perhaps TRBD1 (5 bases). Trimming removed 4 bases at V and 4 bases at J, with 20 bases between. Germline values: CDR1 DFQATT, CDR2 SNEGSKA (reference sequence). The CDR3 has 16 residues.

Many counts were recorded for this clonotype. The chain has TRBV7-2 and TRBJ1-3; the D gene is possibly TRBD1 (6 bases). Looked up from germline, CDR1 is SGHTA and CDR2 is FQGNSA. The V gene lost 1 base and the J gene lost 4 bases, with 14 bases spanning the gap. The length of the CDR3 is 16 residues. This chain's CDR3 is CASSLGPHREGNTIYF. CDR3 in DNA: TGTGCCAGCAGCTTAGGGCCCCACAGGGAAGGAAACACCATATATTTT.

The rearrangement links TRBV7-8 to TRBJ2-2, with 7 bases aligning to TRBD1. Trimming cost V 5 bases and J 0 bases; bases outside gene matches: 9. The CDR3 loop spans 17 amino acids. Germline loops: CDR1 SGHVS, CDR2 FQNEAQ. DNA for the CDR3: TGTGCCAGCAGCCCTAAGAGGGACAGAACGAACACCGGGGAGCTGTTTTTT. It codes for CASSPKRDRTNTGELFF.

This clonotype has only a few counts. This chain links TRBV10-1 with TRBJ2-7, with 12 bases fitting TRBD2. Germline V gene sequence: CDR1 WNHNN, CDR2 SYGVQD (reference sequence). V was clipped by 4 bases and J by 5 bases; unmatched bases: 18. This CDR3 is built from 19 residues. The CDR3: CASSANGLAGLGLIHEQYF. The CDR3 region has the DNA TGCGCCAGCAGTGCCAACGGACTAGCGGGGCTTGGGTTGATCCACGAGCAGTACTTC.

V is TRBV6-5 and J is TRBJ1-1; 8 bases line up with TRBD1. The junction had 3 bases not matched to a gene; V was cut back by 0 bases and J by 0 bases. The CDR3 length is 16 residues. The germline V gene has CDR1 MNHEY and CDR2 SVGAGI. The CDR3 spells CASSYSTGEVNTEAFF. In DNA form, the CDR3 reads TGTGCCAGCAGTTACTCGACAGGGGAGGTGAACACTGAAGCTTTCTTT.

This clonotype was counted at least ten times. The chain links TRBV12-3 or TRBV12-4 to TRBJ1-6; the D is unclear. This CDR3 has 14 amino acids. Trimming stripped 6 bases from V and 3 bases from J, with 9 bases between. The CDR3 region is CASRAGHYNSPLHF. The CDR3, as DNA: TGTGCCAGCAGGGCCGGGCACTATAATTCACCCCTCCACTTT.

A word on this clonotype: Just one base apart from a much larger clone, this may be a read error. This chain links TRBV27 with TRBJ2-7; 12 positions match TRBD1. Per the germline V gene, CDR1 is MNHEY and CDR2 is SMNVEV (reference sequence). The CDR3 has 15 amino acids. In DNA form, the CDR3 reads TGTGCCGGCAGTTTGGCGGGACAGGGGGCGTACGAGCAGTACTTC. It translates to CAGSLAGQGAYEQYF.